This TCR beta chain was identified in a study of T cell responses to AZD1222 COVID-19 vaccine. The V gene lost 7 bases and the J gene lost 0 bases, with 12 bases spanning the gap. CDR1 and CDR2 from the germline V gene are LGHDT and YNNKEL (reference sequence). This CDR3 is 14 amino acids long. The study, taken as a whole, reports: Breadth and depth of Spike-specific TCRs rose after two AZD1222 doses.

Sequencing was performed with immunoSEQ multiplex PCR; in TCRdb, only in-frame clones are kept and a portion is missing. The profile shows about 100,000 clones, around 90% of them singletons. Only one count was recorded for this clone. The antigen is undetermined. The specimen was peripheral blood, collected on day 0 of AZD1222 vaccination. This clonotype was obtained from an adult in good health. The rearrangement links TRBV3-1 (or the pseudogene TRBV3-2) to TRBJ1-1; D unresolved. This chain's CDR3 is CASTRGFMNTEAFF. For the CDR3, the DNA is TGTGCCAGCACCCGCGGCTTTATGAACACTGAAGCTTTCTTT.